Listed here are 31 T cell receptor beta chains from one sample, sequenced in a study of T cell responses to AZD1222 COVID-19 vaccine (dated by TCRdb to about 2021). The library was made by the immunoSEQ multiplex PCR assay. TCRdb limited this immuneACCESS table to in-frame rearrangements with V and J called. A share of clones is missing; checked studies link under half to unresolved V genes, and the rest is unexplained. The table for this sample lists about 64,000 clones; around nine tenths of them were counted only once. Approximately 6.3% of the sample comes from the top ten. The intended sense of this specimen's time point label: about 28 days (+/-7) after the second vaccine dose. The treatment or condition tag for this specimen amounts to: meningococcal conjugate vaccine given as trial control. This material consisted of peripheral blood, taken 28 days after the second dose of the MenACWY control vaccine. The origin of the receptors is an adult who received the MenACWY meningococcal vaccine as a control.

This chain joins TRBV12-3 or TRBV12-4 and TRBJ1-5, with D hard to call. This CDR3 spans 13 amino acids. Between the trimmed V and J ends, which lost 6 bases and 4 bases, there was a span of 10 bases. CDR3 in DNA: TGTGCCAGCAGCCGTACCGGGAATCAGCCCCAGCATTTT. Protein product: CASSRTGNQPQHF.

The rearrangement uses TRBV7-9 and TRBJ1-2; D is possibly TRBD1 (5 bases). Per the germline V gene, CDR1 is SEHNR and CDR2 is FQNEAQ (reference sequence). Trimming cost V 1 base and J 4 bases, with 7 bases left between them. The CDR3 covers 13 residues. The CDR3 coding sequence is TGTGCCAGCAGCTTAGGTGGGGGCTATGGCTACACCTTC. As protein: CASSLGGGYGYTF.

In its sample, this clone was seen once. This chain links TRBV12-5 with TRBJ2-3, with 8 bases matching TRBD2. V was clipped by 0 bases and J by 4 bases; unmatched bases: 3. The CDR3 length is 15 residues. Germline lookup yields CDR1 LGHNT and CDR2 FRNRAP. The CDR3 coding sequence is TGTGCTAGTGGTTTGGTAAAACTAGCGGCAGATACGCAGTATTTT. Translating it yields CASGLVKLAADTQYF.

The chain employs TRBV10-3 and TRBJ2-7; a weak D match, TRBD1 (5 bases). The CDR3 spans 13 residues. Looked up from germline, CDR1 is ENHRY and CDR2 is SYGVKD. Trimming took off 6 bases at V and 2 bases at J, with 11 bases between the two ends. CDR3 loop: CAIRSDRTYEQYF. CDR3 nucleotides: TGTGCCATCAGATCCGACAGAACCTACGAGCAGTACTTC.

V is TRBV6-5 and J is TRBJ2-3, with TRBD2 as a possible D gene (5 bases). CDR1 is MNHEY, CDR2 SVGAGI, per germline. Trimming took off 8 bases at V and 4 bases at J, with 13 bases between the two ends. This CDR3 region has 13 residues. The CDR3 nucleotides are TGTGCCAGCGGTAATGAGGGATCAGATACGCAGTATTTT. It codes for CASGNEGSDTQYF.

V is TRBV7-9 and J is TRBJ2-1; TRBD2 matches 11 bases. After removal of 1 base from V and 10 bases from J, the junction contained 12 bases not matched to a gene. This CDR3 spans 17 amino acids. Germline V gene data show CDR1 as SEHNR and CDR2 as FQNEAQ (reference sequence). For the CDR3, the DNA is TGTGCCAGCAGCTTAGTACGAATTGGACTAGCGGGTAAAGAGCAGTTCTTC. Amino acids: CASSLVRIGLAGKEQFF.

V and J are TRBV21-1 and TRBJ2-5; the table assigns TRBD2, which was not confirmed against the DNA. TRBV21-1 is tagged as a pseudogene. CDR3 length equals 20 residues. CDR3 amino acids: CASSKGIEEGKREVGETQYF. As DNA, the CDR3 is TGTGCCAGCAGCAAAGGCATAGAGGAGGGAAAGCGGGAGGTCGGAGAGACCCAGTACTTC.

The chain is built from TRBV15 and TRBJ2-7; tentatively, D is TRBD2 (6 bases). Trimming took off 3 bases at V and 3 bases at J, with 24 bases between the two ends. Germline V gene data show CDR1 as LNHNV and CDR2 as YYDKDF (reference sequence). CDR3 length: 18 residues. The CDR3 reads CATSRKGLASSGSYEQYF. The DNA for the CDR3 is TGTGCCACCAGCAGGAAGGGGCTAGCGTCCTCAGGAAGCTACGAGCAGTACTTC.

V gene TRBV30 combines with J gene TRBJ1-1, with TRBD1 matching 9 bases. From germline, CDR1 is GTSNPN and CDR2 SVGIG (reference sequence). J gave up 5 bases and V 2 bases, and 3 bases lay outside the gene matches. The CDR3 is 13 residues long. The CDR3 DNA reads TGTGCCTGGAGTCTGGGGACAGGGACTGAAGCTTTCTTT. Its translation: CAWSLGTGTEAFF.

The chain recombines TRBV6-2 or TRBV6-3 with TRBJ1-1; TRBD1 is a possible D gene (5 bases). Germline V CDR1 and CDR2: MNHEY, SVGEGT. The V end lost 2 bases, the J end lost 8 bases, and 6 bases lay between the germline ends. CDR3 length: 11 amino acids. The CDR3 bases are TGTGCCAGCAGTTACGGGGGAGAAGCTTTCTTT. Translation gives CASSYGGEAFF.

The V call is TRBV7-9, the J call TRBJ1-1; tentatively, D is TRBD1 (6 bases). CDR1 SEHNR and CDR2 FQNEAQ come from the germline V gene (reference sequence). This CDR3 comprises 14 residues. The germline V and J ends were trimmed by 4 bases and 5 bases, with 14 bases remaining between them. The chain's CDR3 is CASSWVQGETEAFF. In DNA, the CDR3 is TGTGCCAGCAGCTGGGTACAGGGTGAAACTGAAGCTTTCTTT.

The chain links TRBV5-6 to TRBJ2-7; TRBD1 might be the D (6 bases). There are 17 residues in the CDR3. The germline V and J ends were trimmed by 1 base and 3 bases, with 20 bases remaining between them. Germline V gene data show CDR1 as SGHDT and CDR2 as YYEEEE. CDR3 DNA sequence: TGTGCCAGCAGCTTGCCCTGGGAGATCGAGGGGGTCTACGAGCAGTACTTC. Its protein product is CASSLPWEIEGVYEQYF.

The V gene is TRBV30, the J gene TRBJ1-1; maybe TRBD1 (5 bases). The CDR3 is 12 amino acids. The V gene lost 8 bases and the J gene lost 2 bases, with 12 bases spanning the gap. Germline CDR1 GTSNPN, CDR2 SVGIG (reference sequence). The CDR3 protein is CAGGLLNTEAFF. CDR3 bases: TGTGCCGGGGGGTTACTCAACACTGAAGCTTTCTTT.

The chain is built from TRBV4-1 and TRBJ1-1; D unresolved. Germline V CDR1 and CDR2: MGHRA, YSYEKL. This CDR3 has 15 amino acids. Trimming left V 0 bases short and J 5 bases short, with 13 bases between. The CDR3 region has the DNA TGCGCCAGCAGCCAAGATGTACAGTTTGATACTGAAGCTTTCTTT. Residues: CASSQDVQFDTEAFF.

This chain links TRBV3-1 (or the pseudogene TRBV3-2) with TRBJ2-7; D is undetermined. Trimming left V 0 bases short and J 8 bases short, with 8 bases between. Germline V gene data show CDR1 as LGHDT and CDR2 as YNNKEL (reference sequence). CDR3 size: 12 residues. The CDR3 is CASSQDRSQQYF. The CDR3 bases are TGTGCCAGCAGCCAAGATCGCTCTCAGCAGTACTTC.

The V gene is TRBV19, the J gene TRBJ1-2; perhaps TRBD1 as D (6 bases). The germline CDR1 and CDR2 sequences are LNHDA and SQIVND (reference sequence). Trimming pared 5 bases from V and 2 bases from J, leaving 21 bases between. This CDR3 contains 17 residues. The CDR3 protein is CASSPPGQNLRNYGYTF. The CDR3 DNA reads TGTGCCAGTAGTCCCCCGGGACAAAATCTTCGAAACTATGGCTACACCTTC.

The V call is TRBV6-5, the J call TRBJ1-1; weak D call: TRBD1 (5 bases). The germline gives CDR1 MNHEY, CDR2 SVGAGI. The ends were cut back, 8 bases at V and 10 bases at J, with 14 bases in the middle. This CDR3 is 11 amino acids long. DNA of the CDR3: TGTGCCAGCGGGAGCGGGGGGGGAGCTTTCTTT. It encodes CASGSGGGAFF.

The chain links TRBV6-5 to TRBJ1-5, with D uncertain. The CDR3 has 14 residues. The germline V and J ends were trimmed by 6 bases and 0 bases, with 9 bases remaining between them. Per germline, CDR1 MNHEY and CDR2 SVGAGI. The CDR3 DNA follows: TGTGCCAGCAGCGGCGGGAATAGCAATCAGCCCCAGCATTTT. Protein: CASSGGNSNQPQHF.

The chain couples TRBV18 to TRBJ1-1, with D tentatively TRBD1 (6 bases). V shed 3 bases and J shed 2 bases, with 16 bases lying between them. The length of the CDR3 is 16 residues. The germline V gene has CDR1 KGHSH and CDR2 LQKENI. The CDR3 protein is CASSPMDSQRNTEAFF. DNA of the CDR3: TGTGCCAGCTCACCTATGGACAGCCAGAGAAACACTGAAGCTTTCTTT.

The CDR3, as DNA: TGTGCCAGCAGTAGCACCGGGGAGCTGTTTTTT. Translating gives CASSSTGELFF. V and J are TRBV2 and TRBJ2-2; D not resolved. Germline CDR1 is SNHLY and CDR2 is FYNNEI. CDR3 length: 11 residues. Trimming shortened V by 5 bases and J by 4 bases, and 2 bases separated the two germline ends.

This chain joins TRBV4-2 and TRBJ1-4, with D possibly TRBD1 on 5 matching bases. The V end was cut by 4 bases, the J end by 7 bases, with 10 bases between. CDR1 is LGHNA, CDR2 YNFKEQ, per germline. CDR3 length: 13 residues. In DNA, the CDR3 is TGTGCCAGCAGCCGGACATACGGTGAAAAACTGTTTTTT. Its protein product is CASSRTYGEKLFF.

The CDR3 nucleotides read TGTGCCAGCAGCCTCAAACGGAATGAGCAGTTCTTC. It specifies CASSLKRNEQFF. The chain combines TRBV11-3 with TRBJ2-1; no reliable D call. Trimming took 5 bases from V and 7 from J, leaving 9 bases between them. Germline CDR1 and CDR2: SGHNT and YENEEA. The CDR3 has 12 residues. Supplemented by reference TRBV11-3 and TRBJ2-1, the full variable domain reads EAGVVQSPRYKIIEKKQPVAFWCNPISGHNTLYWYLQNLGQGPELLIRYENEEAVDDSQLPKDRFSAERLKGVDSTLKIQPAELGDSAVYLCASSLKRNEQFFGPGTRLTVL.

The chain uses TRBV2 and TRBJ1-4; D is perhaps TRBD1 (6 bases). The CDR3 extends over 15 amino acids. From germline, CDR1 is SNHLY and CDR2 FYNNEI. V lost 5 bases, J lost 3 bases, and 13 bases lay in between. CDR3 DNA: TGTGCCAGCAGTCGACGACAGGACCCTAATGAAAAACTGTTTTTT. This codes for CASSRRQDPNEKLFF.

The gene calls are TRBV7-8 and TRBJ1-1, with D possibly being TRBD1 (5 bases). Trimming pared 8 bases from V and 5 bases from J, leaving 18 bases between. Germline V gives CDR1 SGHVS, CDR2 FQNEAQ. This CDR3 region has 14 residues. The CDR3 loop is CASGDFVGTTEAFF. As DNA, the CDR3 is TGTGCCAGCGGGGACTTCGTGGGTACGACTGAAGCTTTCTTT.

This chain uses TRBV25-1 with TRBJ1-2, with D maybe TRBD1 (6 bases). Per germline, CDR1 MGHDK and CDR2 SYGVNS. This CDR3 contains 13 residues. V was clipped by 2 bases and J by 7 bases, with 11 bases between them. CDR3 sequence (DNA): TGTGCCAGCAGTGAACAGGGGAATGTTGGCTACACCTTC. Translating it yields CASSEQGNVGYTF.

V is TRBV2 and J is TRBJ1-1; no clear D gene. The CDR3 sequence is 16 residues long. From germline, CDR1 is SNHLY and CDR2 FYNNEI. V gave up 3 bases and J gave up 6 bases, with 20 bases separating them. The CDR3 bases are TGTGCCAGCAGTGATTTCTTGGCTACTGGTGCGTCTGAAGCTTTCTTT. It encodes CASSDFLATGASEAFF.

The rearrangement uses TRBV19 and TRBJ1-1; D gene ambiguous. This CDR3 region has 13 residues. Trimming cost V 2 bases and J 5 bases, with 9 bases left between them. The germline V gene encodes CDR1 LNHDA and CDR2 SQIVND (reference sequence). The CDR3 DNA sequence: TGTGCCAGTAGTATATCGAGGTATACTGAAGCTTTCTTT. This encodes CASSISRYTEAFF.

This clone showed up just once. The rearrangement joins TRBV27 to TRBJ2-6; no clear D. The CDR3 is made up of 15 amino acids. The germline V gene encodes CDR1 MNHEY and CDR2 SMNVEV (reference sequence). The ends were cut back, 5 bases at V and 3 bases at J, with 11 bases in the middle. The CDR3, as DNA: TGTGCCAGCAGTCTGGTGGGCAGTGGGGCCAACGTCCTGACTTTC. It encodes CASSLVGSGANVLTF.

The J gene is TRBJ1-3, the V gene TRBV5-4; no reliable D call. CDR1 is SGHNT and CDR2 is YYREEE in the germline V gene (reference sequence). V lost 0 bases and J 6 bases, leaving 10 bases between the germline ends. This CDR3 comprises 14 residues. CDR3 DNA sequence: TGTGCCAGCAGCTTGGAGGGCGCCCCAAACACCATATATTTT. Protein product: CASSLEGAPNTIYF.

This clone is labeled medium-sized. This chain links TRBV6-5 with TRBJ2-5; no clear D. This CDR3 is built from 12 residues. V lost 8 bases and J 4 bases, leaving 11 bases between the germline ends. Germline lookup yields CDR1 MNHEY and CDR2 SVGAGI. CDR3 loop: CASGNFRETQYF. For the CDR3, the DNA is TGTGCCAGCGGAAATTTCAGAGAGACCCAGTACTTC.

The gene calls are TRBV5-1 and TRBJ2-1; weak D call: TRBD2 (7 bases). The CDR3 covers 16 residues. Per the germline V gene, CDR1 is SGHRS and CDR2 is YFSETQ. Trimming took off 4 bases at V and 6 bases at J, with 20 bases between the two ends. The CDR3 nucleotides are TGCGCCAGCAGCCGGGGGGCAGGGCTAGTCGGCAATGAGCAGTTCTTC. Its protein is CASSRGAGLVGNEQFF.